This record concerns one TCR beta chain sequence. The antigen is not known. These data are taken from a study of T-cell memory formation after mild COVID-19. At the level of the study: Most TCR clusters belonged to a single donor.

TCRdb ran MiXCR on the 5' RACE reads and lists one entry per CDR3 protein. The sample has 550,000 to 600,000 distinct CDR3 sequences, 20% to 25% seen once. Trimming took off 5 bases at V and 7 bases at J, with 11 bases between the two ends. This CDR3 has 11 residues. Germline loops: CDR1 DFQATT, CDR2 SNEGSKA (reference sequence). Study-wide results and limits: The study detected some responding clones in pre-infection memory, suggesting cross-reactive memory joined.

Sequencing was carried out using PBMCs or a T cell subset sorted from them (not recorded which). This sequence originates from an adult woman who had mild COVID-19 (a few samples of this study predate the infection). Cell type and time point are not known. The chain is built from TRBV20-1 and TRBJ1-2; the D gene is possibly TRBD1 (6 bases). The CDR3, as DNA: TGCAGTGCTTCCTCGACAGGTGGCTACACCTTC. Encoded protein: CSASSTGGYTF.